This is a list of T cell receptor beta chains from one sample in a study of T cells after yellow fever vaccination. TCRdb processed the 5' RACE reads anew with MiXCR; each CDR3 protein has one entry. Of 350,000 to 450,000 distinct CDR3 sequences in the sample, around 6.5% were seen once. This specimen consisted of PBMCs, obtained 5 days after the yellow fever booster vaccination. The receptor set was obtained from a man aged 25-40 years who received the YFV17D yellow fever vaccine. Each CDR3 is given with its conserved first and last residue. The order of the fields is clone size, D gene, J gene, V gene, CDR3 protein, CDR3 DNA. D genes are given only for firm matches. Clone size is given for some rows only: seen once, a few or many times, or a class if the clone is expanded.

>many|TRBD2|TRBJ2-3|TRBV9
CASSTLAGGGTDTQYF
TGTGCCAGCAGCACCCTAGCGGGAGGGGGCACAGATACGCAGTATTTT
>few|.|TRBJ2-7|TRBV10-2
CASSNLGGLSYEQYF
TGCGCCAGCTCAAATCTGGGGGGGCTCTCCTACGAGCAGTACTTC
>.|TRBD2|TRBJ2-1|TRBV25-1
CASSEKSGSRNEQFF
TGTGCCAGCAGTGAAAAGAGCGGGAGTAGAAATGAGCAGTTCTTC
>.|.|TRBJ2-5|TRBV12-3/TRBV12-4
CASRKTRQETQYF
TGTGCCAGCAGGAAGACACGACAAGAGACCCAGTACTTC
>few|.|TRBJ1-5|TRBV5-1
CASNNQPQHF
TGCGCCAGCAATAATCAGCCCCAGCATTTT
>.|.|TRBJ2-5|TRBV20-1
CSAKTPGAQETQYF
TGCAGTGCTAAGACACCGGGCGCGCAAGAGACCCAGTACTTC
>many|TRBD2|TRBJ2-7|TRBV20-1
CSAAGTSVSYEQYF
TGCAGTGCAGCCGGGACTAGCGTCTCTTACGAGCAGTACTTC
>few|TRBD1|TRBJ2-1|TRBV9
CASSVVGWQGEFNEQFF
TGTGCCAGCAGCGTAGTCGGGTGGCAGGGGGAGTTCAATGAGCAGTTCTTC
>few|TRBD2|TRBJ2-3|TRBV4-3
CASGRERTDTQYF
TGCGCTTCGGGGCGGGAGCGCACAGATACGCAGTATTTT
>.|.|TRBJ2-3|TRBV20-1
CSAREVRATDTQYF
TGCAGTGCTAGAGAAGTAAGGGCCACAGATACGCAGTATTTT
>.|.|TRBJ1-1|TRBV12-3/TRBV12-4
CASKPLMNTEAFF
TGTGCCAGCAAACCCTTAATGAACACTGAAGCTTTCTTT
>.|.|TRBJ2-1|TRBV7-2
CASRGGGQGVGNEQFF
TGTGCCAGCAGAGGTGGAGGGCAGGGGGTGGGGAATGAGCAGTTCTTC
>few|.|TRBJ2-7|TRBV7-2
CASSWGGPSYEQYF
TGTGCCAGCAGCTGGGGCGGCCCCTCCTACGAGCAGTACTTC
>many|.|TRBJ2-2|TRBV12-3/TRBV12-4
CASSFGSSTGELFF
TGTGCCAGCAGTTTTGGTAGCAGCACCGGGGAGCTGTTTTTT
>many|.|TRBJ1-1|TRBV27
CASSFGQPYTEAFF
TGTGCCAGCAGTTTCGGACAGCCCTACACTGAAGCTTTCTTT
>many|.|TRBJ2-3|TRBV29-1
CSVSEDTQYF
TGCAGCGTGTCTGAGGATACGCAGTATTTT
>many|.|TRBJ2-5|TRBV20-1
CSARGFSDSETQYF
TGCAGTGCTAGAGGTTTTTCGGATTCGGAGACCCAGTACTTC
>.|TRBD2|TRBJ2-5|TRBV20-1
CSARDHRLAGETQYF
TGCAGTGCTAGAGATCATCGGCTAGCGGGAGAGACCCAGTACTTC
>.|TRBD1|TRBJ1-1|TRBV12-3/TRBV12-4
CASSRDSRYTEAFF
TGTGCCAGCAGCCGGGACAGTCGGTACACTGAAGCTTTCTTT
>many|TRBD2|TRBJ2-5|TRBV12-3/TRBV12-4
CASTLGGRETQYF
TGTGCCAGCACCCTCGGCGGGAGGGAGACCCAGTACTTC
>.|.|TRBJ2-3|TRBV19
CATRLVPSDTQYF
TGTGCCACCCGACTAGTCCCGTCCGATACGCAGTATTTT
>many|.|TRBJ1-1|TRBV12-3/TRBV12-4
CASRGGETEAFF
TGTGCCAGCAGAGGGGGGGAGACTGAAGCCTTCTTT
>many|.|TRBJ2-7|TRBV7-9
CASSYGGLAAPEEYF
TGTGCCAGCAGCTATGGGGGCCTAGCGGCTCCCGAGGAATACTTC
>many|TRBD1|TRBJ2-7|TRBV6-2/TRBV6-3
CASSYLRDRVSYEQYF
TGTGCCAGCAGTTACCTCCGGGACAGGGTCTCCTACGAGCAGTACTTC
>many|TRBD1|TRBJ2-5|TRBV29-1
CSVDWDREETQYF
TGCAGCGTTGATTGGGACAGGGAGGAGACCCAGTACTTC
>.|.|TRBJ2-2|TRBV12-5
CASGPPRAGQATGELFF
TGTGCTAGTGGCCCCCCCCGAGCGGGCCAGGCCACCGGGGAGCTGTTTTTT
>.|.|TRBJ2-1|TRBV15
CATSSDSGDEQFF
TGTGCCACCAGCTCAGATTCTGGGGATGAGCAGTTCTTC
>few|.|TRBJ2-2|TRBV19
CASSIYGTLGGELFF
TGTGCCAGTAGTATCTACGGGACCCTGGGCGGGGAGCTGTTTTTT
>few|.|TRBJ2-7|TRBV7-9
CAIQGLSSYEQYF
TGTGCCATACAGGGTCTTTCCTCCTACGAGCAGTACTTC
>.|.|TRBJ2-1|TRBV7-2
CASSNQPSGLYNEQFF
TGTGCCAGCAGCAACCAGCCCAGCGGCTTATACAATGAGCAGTTCTTC
>many|.|TRBJ1-2|TRBV7-9
CAAGTGSGYGYTF
TGTGCCGCGGGGACGGGCTCGGGCTATGGCTACACCTTC
>many|.|TRBJ2-2|TRBV11-2
CASSLLSGANTGELFF
TGTGCCAGCAGCTTACTCTCAGGGGCGAACACCGGGGAGCTGTTTTTT
>many|.|TRBJ1-1|TRBV5-1
CASRYQDNTEAFF
TGCGCCAGCAGATACCAGGATAACACTGAAGCTTTCTTT
>many|.|TRBJ2-2|TRBV25-1
CASSESGGQVNTGELFF
TGTGCCAGCAGTGAATCGGGAGGACAGGTCAACACCGGGGAGCTGTTTTTT
>.|.|TRBJ2-3|TRBV28
CASSSPPASTDTQYF
TGTGCCAGCAGTTCACCTCCCGCGAGCACAGATACGCAGTATTTT
>.|.|TRBJ2-3|TRBV20-1
CSAGGSSSTDTQYF
TGCAGTGCTGGGGGTTCTTCTAGCACAGATACGCAGTATTTT
>few|.|TRBJ2-1|TRBV7-6
CASAGMGYNEQFF
TGTGCCAGCGCCGGGATGGGTTACAATGAGCAGTTCTTC
>many|.|TRBJ2-1|TRBV19
CASSTQELSSEQFF
TGTGCCAGTAGTACCCAAGAGTTAAGTAGTGAGCAGTTCTTC
>.|.|TRBJ1-1|TRBV5-1
CASSLAAMNTEAFF
TGCGCCAGCAGCTTGGCCGCGATGAACACTGAAGCCTTCTTT
>.|.|TRBJ1-3|TRBV12-3/TRBV12-4
CASIKGAGNTIYF
TGTGCCAGCATCAAGGGGGCTGGAAACACCATATATTTT
>few|TRBD2|TRBJ2-7|TRBV6-5
CASSYSGAGGPYEQYF
TGTGCCAGCAGTTACTCGGGTGCGGGAGGGCCTTACGAGCAGTACTTC
>few|.|TRBJ2-7|TRBV3-1
CASSPLGSRGEQYF
TGTGCCAGCAGCCCTCTAGGCAGTCGGGGGGAGCAGTACTTC